These T cell receptor beta chains were read from a single sample in a study of blood T cell repertoires in COVID-19. Sequencing used immunoSEQ multiplex PCR; TCRdb keeps in-frame clones, though not all of them. The sample shows 110,000 or so clones, around four fifths of them seen only once. The sample taken for sequencing was peripheral blood. All receptors come from a woman aged 60 to 75 with acute or convalescent COVID-19. Both conserved end residues are part of each CDR3. A D gene is named only where the DNA matches it firmly. Rows give clone size only sometimes, using once, few, many, or a class for an expanded clone.

>NA|TRBJ2-3|TRBD2|TRBV11-3
CASSPGTSGSTDTQYF
TGTGCCAGCAGCCCAGGGACTAGCGGGAGCACAGATACGCAGTATTTT
>NA|TRBJ2-3|TRBD2|TRBV24-1
CATSVGEGYTDTQYF
TGTGCCACCAGTGTTGGGGAGGGTTACACAGATACGCAGTATTTT
>NA|TRBJ1-4|NA|TRBV4-1
CASSQASRARGEKLFF
TGCGCCAGCAGCCAAGCCAGCAGGGCGCGGGGTGAAAAACTGTTTTTT
>NA|TRBJ2-5|TRBD2|TRBV2
CASSSPSGGVEETQYF
TGTGCCAGCAGCTCACCTAGCGGGGGGGTTGAAGAGACCCAGTACTTC
>once|TRBJ2-3|NA|TRBV6-6
CASSYPGTDTQYF
TGTGCCAGCAGTTACCCAGGGACAGATACGCAGTATTTT
>NA|TRBJ1-4|TRBD1|TRBV7-9
CASSPPGGFEEKLFF
TGTGCCAGCAGCCCTCCAGGGGGATTCGAGGAAAAACTGTTTTTT
>NA|TRBJ2-1|NA|TRBV6-2/TRBV6-3
CASSYVWGHYNEQFF
TGTGCCAGCAGTTATGTGTGGGGGCATTACAATGAGCAGTTCTTC
>NA|TRBJ2-7|NA|TRBV6-5
CASFWGPSYEQYF
TGTGCCAGCTTCTGGGGGCCTTCCTACGAGCAGTACTTC
>NA|TRBJ1-1|NA|TRBV5-1
CASSANRLGTEAFF
TGCGCCAGCAGCGCAAACAGGCTGGGCACTGAAGCTTTCTTT
>NA|TRBJ1-3|NA|TRBV18
CASSPPRAEGNTIYF
TGTGCCAGCTCACCCCCCCGTGCGGAAGGAAACACCATATATTTT
>NA|TRBJ2-1|TRBD2|TRBV7-2
CASSPMGGSEYNEQFF
TGTGCCAGCAGCCCCATGGGCGGGAGTGAGTACAATGAGCAGTTCTTC
>NA|TRBJ1-3|TRBD1|TRBV18
CASSGQGAGTGNTIYF
TGTGCCAGCTCCGGACAGGGGGCCGGGACTGGAAACACCATATATTTT
>NA|TRBJ1-1|TRBD1|TRBV10-3
CAISRTGTGSTEAFF
TGTGCCATCAGCCGGACCGGGACAGGGAGTACTGAAGCTTTCTTT
>NA|TRBJ1-1|TRBD1|TRBV6-5
CASRGTGRPEAFF
TGTGCCAGCAGAGGGACAGGGAGGCCTGAAGCTTTCTTT
>NA|TRBJ1-1|NA|TRBV5-1
CASSTTGTEAFF
TGCGCCAGCAGCACGACAGGCACCGAAGCTTTCTTT
>NA|TRBJ2-1|TRBD1|TRBV24-1
CATSDRTGNFNEQFF
TGTGCCACCAGTGATCGGACAGGGAACTTCAATGAGCAGTTCTTC
>NA|TRBJ2-3|TRBD2|TRBV30
CAWTRREGQADTQYF
TGTGCCTGGACGAGGAGGGAGGGCCAGGCAGATACGCAGTATTTT
>NA|TRBJ2-2|TRBD2|TRBV6-5
CASTPRASGSGELFF
TGTGCCAGCACCCCTCGAGCTAGCGGGAGCGGGGAGCTGTTTTTT
>NA|TRBJ1-2|NA|TRBV6-5
CASPPGGVGGYTF
TGTGCCAGCCCCCCAGGAGGGGTAGGGGGCTACACCTTC
>NA|TRBJ2-7|TRBD2|TRBV4-2
CASSQGGAAGGPGREQYF
TGTGCCAGCAGCCAAGGGGGGGCAGCGGGAGGGCCTGGACGTGAGCAGTACTTC
>NA|TRBJ2-3|NA|TRBV5-1
CASSRQAGEGDTQYF
TGCGCCAGCAGCAGACAAGCGGGCGAGGGAGATACGCAGTATTTT
>NA|TRBJ1-4|NA|TRBV28
CASSFETTNEKLFF
TGTGCCAGCAGTTTTGAGACAACTAATGAAAAACTGTTTTTT
>NA|TRBJ2-5|NA|TRBV5-1
CASSDDVTGSETQYF
TGCGCCAGCAGCGACGATGTTACAGGATCGGAGACCCAGTACTTC
>few|TRBJ2-1|TRBD2|TRBV28
CASSLAAGRLEEQFF
TGTGCCAGCAGTTTGGCAGCGGGGCGGCTCGAGGAGCAGTTCTTC
>NA|TRBJ2-7|TRBD2|TRBV7-9
CASSSDTSGSYEQYF
TGTGCCAGCAGCTCCGATACTAGCGGGAGTTACGAGCAGTACTTC
>NA|TRBJ1-1|NA|TRBV28
CAGGDQLSGTEAFF
TGTGCCGGAGGCGACCAACTCTCGGGGACTGAAGCTTTCTTT
>NA|TRBJ2-3|TRBD2|TRBV3-1/TRBV3-2
CASSQATSGTDTQYF
TGTGCCAGCAGCCAAGCTACTAGCGGCACAGATACGCAGTATTTT
>NA|TRBJ2-7|TRBD2|TRBV27
CASRGGDSSPYEQYF
TGTGCCAGCAGGGGGGGGGACTCTTCTCCCTACGAGCAGTACTTC